This entry features one T cell receptor beta chain sequence. Its antigen is still unknown. The data belong to a study of cytomegalovirus exposure and HLA in healthy donors. Study results and limitations: Immune exposure was documented only through CMV serostatus.

CDR1 and CDR2 from the germline V gene are MNHEY and SVGAGI. V lost 8 bases and J lost 5, with 12 bases in between. The CDR3 contains 12 residues. PCR amplification relied on 60 Vbeta primers (plus 13 Jbeta primers). Generated by immunoSEQ multiplex PCR, the TCRdb table keeps only in-frame clones and is missing some. The sample has roughly 70,000 clones, around 75% seen once; the top ten hold over 10%. The sample comprised PBMCs. The clonotype was recovered from a man between 65 and 80 years old in good health and CMV-seronegative. The rearrangement links TRBV6-5 to TRBJ2-5, with D perhaps matching TRBD1 (5 bases). The CDR3 coding sequence is TGTGCCAGCCAAGGGGCCGGGGAGACCCAGTACTTC. Translating it yields CASQGAGETQYF.